The 25 T cell receptor beta chains given below trace back to one sample, sequenced in a study of shared clonotypes between healthy human individuals. Generated by immunoSEQ multiplex PCR, the TCRdb table keeps only in-frame clones and is missing some. Here the sample spans around 2.5 million clones, over 85% being singletons. What was sequenced was naive CD4+ T cells from PBMCs. The subset is: CD45RA+ positively selected. All receptors come from a man aged 18 to 29 in good health. Some clones in this sample may be carry-over from other donors' samples.

The chain uses TRBV11-2 and TRBJ2-7; TRBD1 might be the D (6 bases). This CDR3 spans 14 amino acids. Germline lookup yields CDR1 SGHAT and CDR2 FQNNGV. The germline V and J ends were trimmed by 6 bases and 0 bases, with 12 bases remaining between them. The CDR3 bases are TGTGCCAGCAGAATAAGACAGGACTCCTACGAGCAGTACTTC. It yields the protein CASRIRQDSYEQYF.

The rearrangement uses TRBV9 and TRBJ2-4; the D gene is possibly TRBD2 (5 bases). V lost 3 bases and J 5 bases, leaving 21 bases between the germline ends. The CDR3 is 17 amino acids. CDR1 and CDR2 from the germline V gene are SGDLS and YYNGEE. The CDR3 bases are TGTGCCAGCAGCGCGAGCCCCACGGGGTGGGAGCAAAACATTCAGTACTTC. Protein sequence: CASSASPTGWEQNIQYF.

This chain uses TRBV7-2 with TRBJ2-7; no reliable D call. Trimming stripped 3 bases from V and 4 bases from J, with 16 bases between. Per germline, CDR1 SGHTA and CDR2 FQGNSA. The CDR3 runs to 15 residues. CDR3 region: CASSFRQNPSYEQYF. The CDR3, as DNA: TGTGCCAGCAGCTTTCGGCAGAACCCCTCATACGAGCAGTACTTC.

The chain carries TRBV10-1 and TRBJ2-1, with 8 bases that match TRBD2. Germline V CDR1 and CDR2: WNHNN, SYGVQD (reference sequence). The ends lost 1 base at V and 5 bases at J; junction bases unmatched: 7. This CDR3 contains 16 residues. The chain's CDR3 is CASSELTGGGDNEQFF. The CDR3 bases are TGCGCCAGCAGTGAGTTGACGGGGGGGGGAGACAATGAGCAGTTCTTC.

The gene calls are TRBV30 and TRBJ1-4; D uncertain. Looked up from germline, CDR1 is GTSNPN and CDR2 is SVGIG (reference sequence). The CDR3 has 14 amino acids. Trimming took 0 bases from V and 6 from J, leaving 11 bases between them. The CDR3 DNA follows: TGTGCCTGGAGTGTGGGCAGGCCGGATGAAAAACTGTTTTTT. Amino acid sequence: CAWSVGRPDEKLFF.

V is TRBV9 and J is TRBJ2-6, with TRBD1 matching 8 bases. V lost 0 bases, J lost 0 bases, and 5 bases stayed unmatched. The CDR3 is made up of 18 amino acids. Germline CDR1 is SGDLS and CDR2 is YYNGEE. This chain's CDR3 is CASSVAGGALSGANVLTF. The CDR3 DNA reads TGTGCCAGCAGCGTAGCAGGGGGCGCCCTCTCTGGGGCCAACGTCCTGACTTTC.

The V call is TRBV27, the J call TRBJ2-7, with D possibly being TRBD2 (5 bases). Trimming cost V 3 bases and J 3 bases, with 9 bases left between them. The germline V gene has CDR1 MNHEY and CDR2 SMNVEV (reference sequence). CDR3 length equals 13 residues. This CDR3 reads CASSFGGLYEQYF. In nucleotides, the CDR3 is TGTGCCAGCAGTTTCGGAGGACTCTACGAGCAGTACTTC.

CDR3: CASSLEFNYGYTF. As DNA, the CDR3 is TGTGCCAGCAGCTTGGAATTTAACTATGGCTACACCTTC. The chain has TRBV7-2 and TRBJ1-2; the D is unclear. Germline CDR1 reads SGHTA; CDR2 reads FQGNSA. The V gene lost 3 bases and the J gene lost 1 base, with 6 bases spanning the gap. CDR3 length equals 13 residues. Full variable domain (outside the CDR3, taken from reference TRBV7-2 and TRBJ1-2): GAGVSQSPSNKVTEKGKDVELRCDPISGHTALYWYRQSLGQGLEFLIYFQGNSAPDKSGLPSDRFSAERTGGSVSTLTIQRTQQEDSAVYLCASSLEFNYGYTFGSGTRLTVV.

The chain combines TRBV5-8 with TRBJ2-3; perhaps TRBD1 as D (5 bases). V lost 0 bases to trimming and J lost 0 bases, with 11 bases between them. Per the germline V gene, CDR1 is SGHTS and CDR2 is YDEGEE. The CDR3 has 16 amino acids. Written as DNA, the CDR3 is TGTGCCAGCAGCTTGGCCACGACAGTTAGCACAGATACGCAGTATTTT. As protein: CASSLATTVSTDTQYF.

Comments on this clone: Other nucleotide sequences from this sample produce the same CDR3. The chain uses TRBV29-1 and TRBJ1-1; TRBD1 is a possible D gene (5 bases). The CDR3 runs 12 residues. Trimming removed 4 bases from V and 2 bases from J, with 8 bases in between. Germline V gene lookup returns CDR1 SQVTM and CDR2 ANQGSEA. This CDR3 reads CSVGGVNTEAFF. CDR3 bases: TGCAGCGTTGGAGGGGTAAACACTGAAGCTTTCTTT. The variable domain in full, with the rest retrieved from reference TRBV29-1 and TRBJ1-1, is SAVISQKPSRDICQRGTSLTIQCQVDSQVTMMFWYRQQPGQSLTLIATANQGSEATYESGFVIDKFPISRPNLTFSTLTVSNMSPEDSSIYLCSVGGVNTEAFFGQGTRLTVV.

This sequence joins TRBV2 and TRBJ2-5; D is possibly TRBD2 (5 bases). TRBJ2-7 explains the end of the DNA better; the J call may be wrong. Germline assignment: CDR1 SNHLY and CDR2 FYNNEI. The CDR3 runs 12 residues. CDR3 protein: CASSGYRGEQYF. The DNA for the CDR3 is TGTGCCAGCAGTGGTTATCGGGGCGAGCAGTACTTC.

A word on this clone: This CDR3 is also generated by other DNA sequences in the sample. This chain uses TRBV5-4 with TRBJ2-5; 7 bases agree with TRBD1. V was clipped by 3 bases and J by 1 base; unmatched bases: 3. Germline V gene data show CDR1 as SGHNT and CDR2 as YYREEE (reference sequence). CDR3 length equals 14 residues. CDR3 nucleotide sequence: TGTGCCAGCAGCTCGGGACAGAGCCAAGAGACCCAGTACTTC. Protein product: CASSSGQSQETQYF.

The chain recombines TRBV30 with TRBJ2-2; 12 nucleotides align to TRBD2. The CDR3 totals 17 residues. Per the germline V gene, CDR1 is GTSNPN and CDR2 is SVGIG (reference sequence). V trimming: 0 bases; J trimming: 3 bases; junction bases outside the gene matches: 5. CDR3 residues: CAWSVWWTSGDTGELFF. Written as DNA, the CDR3 is TGTGCCTGGAGTGTATGGTGGACTAGCGGGGACACCGGGGAGCTGTTTTTT.

This clone was picked up one time. The rearrangement links TRBV9 to TRBJ2-5, with TRBD1 matching over 7 bases. Germline V gene lookup returns CDR1 SGDLS and CDR2 YYNGEE. This CDR3 comprises 14 residues. V shed 4 bases and J 4 bases; nucleotides not matched to a gene: 7. The DNA for the CDR3 is TGTGCCAGCAGCATAGGGGGCGCGTTAGAGACCCAGTACTTC. This translates into CASSIGGALETQYF. Based on the CDR3 plus reference TRBV9 and TRBJ2-5, the full variable domain is DSGVTQTPKHLITATGQRVTLRCSPRSGDLSVYWYQQSLDQGLQFLIQYYNGEERAKGNILERFSAQQFPDLHSELNLSSLELGDSALYFCASSIGGALETQYFGPGTRLLVL.

The chain is built from TRBV30 and TRBJ1-4; D is unresolved. The V gene lost 3 bases and the J gene lost 2 bases, with 16 bases spanning the gap. CDR1 and CDR2 from the germline V gene are GTSNPN and SVGIG (reference sequence). This CDR3 has 16 amino acids. CDR3 protein: CAWSRGTLRTNEKLFF. CDR3 sequence (DNA): TGTGCCTGGAGCAGAGGAACTCTTCGGACTAATGAAAAACTGTTTTTT.

The CDR3 nucleotides read TGTGCCAGCAGCCCTAGCGGGAGGGCCTCCTACGAGCAGTACTTC. The encoded protein is CASSPSGRASYEQYF. The chain links TRBV7-8 to TRBJ2-7, with 12 bases fitting TRBD2. Trimming cost V 5 bases and J 0 bases; bases outside gene matches: 2. Germline CDR1 and CDR2: SGHVS and FQNEAQ. This CDR3 has 15 residues.

Turning to this clone: Additional DNA sequences in this sample encode the identical CDR3. The genes are TRBV5-1 and TRBJ2-5; the match to TRBD2 covers 8 bases. The CDR3 spans 14 residues. J lost 5 bases, V lost 2 bases, and 5 bases had no gene match. Looked up from germline, CDR1 is SGHRS and CDR2 is YFSETQ. CDR3 residues: CASSLGLAWETQYF. CDR3 bases: TGCGCCAGCAGCTTAGGACTAGCATGGGAGACCCAGTACTTC.

This sequence joins TRBV2 and TRBJ2-3, with TRBD2 identical over 15 bases. From germline, CDR1 is SNHLY and CDR2 FYNNEI. The V segment lost 6 bases and the J segment 0 bases; nucleotides outside the gene matches: 7. The CDR3 runs to 18 residues. In nucleotides, the CDR3 is TGTGCCAGCAGATCCGGGACTAGCGGGAGGTTGAGCACAGATACGCAGTATTTT. It yields the protein CASRSGTSGRLSTDTQYF.

V and J are TRBV27 and TRBJ2-7; 7 bases line up with TRBD1. This CDR3 is 16 amino acids long. The V and J ends lost 3 bases and 0 bases, in that order; junction bases with no gene match: 8. Germline loops: CDR1 MNHEY, CDR2 SMNVEV (reference sequence). The CDR3 DNA follows: TGTGCCAGCAGTTTGGACAGGATCCTTAGCTCCTACGAGCAGTACTTC. This encodes CASSLDRILSSYEQYF.

The V gene is TRBV6-5, the J gene TRBJ1-2; maybe TRBD1 (5 bases). V was trimmed by 2 bases and J by 0 bases, leaving 10 bases between them. This CDR3 is 15 amino acids long. Germline CDR1 is MNHEY and CDR2 is SVGAGI. In DNA, the CDR3 is TGTGCCAGCAGTTACCGTCAGGACACTAACTATGGCTACACCTTC. Amino acid sequence: CASSYRQDTNYGYTF.

With regard to this clone: The same CDR3 also results from other DNA sequences found in this sample. The genes are TRBV7-2 and TRBJ2-3; D not resolved. The V end lost 5 bases, the J end lost 2 bases, and 5 bases lay between the germline ends. Germline V gene sequence: CDR1 SGHTA, CDR2 FQGNSA. CDR3 length: 12 residues. In nucleotides, the CDR3 is TGTGCCAGCAGCCCATCCACAGATACGCAGTATTTT. It codes for CASSPSTDTQYF.

Turning to this clone: The junction departs from the called germline gene at one end, perhaps through a read error. Here the CDR3 DNA reads TGTGCTAGTGGTTTCGGGGACTTGACAGGTACGCAGTATTTT. Protein sequence: CASGFGDLTGTQYF. The J gene is TRBJ2-3, the V gene TRBV12-5; D may match TRBD1 or TRBD2 (6 bases each). Germline CDR1 and CDR2: LGHNT and FRNRAP. The CDR3 covers 14 residues.

J is TRBJ1-1 and V is TRBV30; unclear D gene. This CDR3 is 11 amino acids long. Between the trimmed V and J ends, which lost 2 bases and 7 bases, there was a span of 8 bases. The germline gives CDR1 GTSNPN, CDR2 SVGIG (reference sequence). CDR3 nucleotides: TGTGCCTGGAGTCCGACGGTTGAAGCTTTCTTT. Protein sequence: CAWSPTVEAFF.

About this clone: This same CDR3 is encoded by further DNA sequences in the sample. This chain joins TRBV5-1 and TRBJ2-7, with D tentatively TRBD1 or TRBD2 (6 bases each). Germline lookup yields CDR1 SGHRS and CDR2 YFSETQ. The CDR3 contains 12 residues. V lost 2 bases, J lost 6 bases, and 9 bases lay in between. CDR3 residues: CASSLGGGEQYF. In nucleotides, the CDR3 is TGCGCCAGCAGCTTAGGGGGAGGCGAGCAGTACTTC. Variable domain in full (rest from reference TRBV5-1 and TRBJ2-7): KAGVTQTPRYLIKTRGQQVTLSCSPISGHRSVSWYQQTPGQGLQFLFEYFSETQRNKGNFPGRFSGRQFSNSRSEMNVSTLELGDSALYLCASSLGGGEQYFGPGTRLTVT.

The rearrangement uses TRBV2 and TRBJ2-7; D could derive from TRBD1 or TRBD2 (6 bases each). The CDR3 contains 14 residues. Germline V gene sequence: CDR1 SNHLY, CDR2 FYNNEI. V was shortened by 7 bases and J by 3 bases, with 16 bases between the two germline ends. CDR3 DNA: TGTGCCAGCACCACGGAGGGGGGAAGCTACGAGCAGTACTTC. Encoded protein: CASTTEGGSYEQYF.